This T cell receptor beta chain is drawn from a study of blood T cell repertoires in COVID-19 (TCRdb year 2020). Turning to the overall study: Samples from collaborators originated in the United States, Italy and Spain and spanned both the acute and convalescent phases of COVID-19. The prospective study material was composed of cDNA or gDNA derived from T cells, B-cell-depleted T cells, or PBMCs. The dataset comprised deeply sampled blood TCRbeta repertoires from subjects exposed to, actively infected with, or recovered from COVID-19. A freely available public database, intended as a resource for researchers studying the immune response to SARS-CoV-2, is where the repertoires were released. Samples came from the ongoing ImmuneRACE study (first 160 participants) plus 1,254 subjects from 6 global collaborators. The sample metadata nearly always contained a de-identified subject ID, COVID-19 status, age in years and sex. Where available, HLA class I and class II types were taken from metadata supplied by the sample provider and were not determined by assay-based typing. Results the study describes overall, beyond this receptor: The amount of clinical and demographic metadata varied by source and participant and was provided uncurated.

The immunoSEQ Assay, a bias-controlled multiplex PCR, was used to amplify TCRbeta CDR3 regions from genomic DNA. Concerning the study's data processing: The number of nucleated cells in each sample was estimated from the amplification of reference gene primers within the assay. Sequence reads were collapsed and filtered to measure the absolute abundance of every unique TCRbeta CDR3 rearrangement. For each sample, productive Simpson clonality was calculated as the square root of Simpson's diversity index over productive rearrangements. This is the immuneACCESS table as TCRdb keeps it, with only in-frame sequences that have V and J called. A part of the clones is gone; compared with another copy, unresolved V genes explain less than half, and the rest is unexplained. That table furnishes V, J and clone size, whereas the DNA furnished D and trimming. This sample holds fewer than 120,000 clones; about 72% were observed only once. The ten largest account for over 6% of the sample.

Each collaborating institution followed its own protocols to collect whole blood in K2EDTA tubes. Collaborator samples were shipped for TCRbeta analysis as frozen whole blood, isolated PBMCs, or DNA extracted from either sample type. As for this clone: The antigen this receptor binds is unknown. No per-base quality is available; no much larger clone lies one base away.

The CDR3 runs 16 residues from the cysteine to the phenylalanine. CDR3 DNA only is kept here, 48 bases in frame from base 1. Trimming accounts for 0 bases at V and 4 bases at J, while the number of junction bases matched to no gene is 6. The germline V gene provides CDR1 SGDLS and CDR2 YYNGEE. This clonotype originated in a woman aged 60 to 75 with acute or convalescent COVID-19. Sequencing was carried out using peripheral blood. The rearranged chain carries TRBV9 and TRBJ1-4; 7 central bases correspond to TRBD1. The DNA sequence is given as TGTGCCAGCAGCGTAGCAGGGGGGATGAATAATGAAAAACTGTTTTTT. This gives the protein CASSVAGGMNNEKLFF.